The 12 T cell receptor beta chains below all came from one sample that was sequenced in a study of T cells after yellow fever vaccination. TCRdb re-analysed the 5' RACE reads in MiXCR, keeping a single row per CDR3 protein. The table lists approximately 93,000 distinct CDR3 sequences, 5.8% of them singletons. The material was CD8+ T cells sorted from PBMCs, obtained 10 days after the yellow fever booster vaccination. Receptors originate from a man between 18 and 29 years old who received the YFV17D yellow fever vaccine.

This clonotype appeared many times. For the CDR3, the DNA is TGTGCCAGCAGTTTGATCTTTGGTGAGCAGTTCTTC. This sequence encodes CASSLIFGEQFF. The chain joins TRBV12-3 or TRBV12-4 to TRBJ2-1, with no clear D. V was clipped by 3 bases and J by 9 bases, with 9 bases between them. The CDR3 sequence is 12 residues long.

The chain links TRBV6-6 to TRBJ1-5; unclear D gene. Trimming removed 0 bases at V and 1 base at J, with 10 bases between. Germline V lookup: CDR1 MNHNY, CDR2 SVGAGI (reference sequence). The CDR3 contains 16 residues. The chain's CDR3 is CASSYSTSGSNQPQHF. CDR3 DNA sequence: TGTGCCAGCAGTTACTCGACTAGCGGAAGCAATCAGCCCCAGCATTTT.

This chain connects TRBV7-7 to TRBJ2-5; 9 positions match TRBD1. Germline V gene sequence: CDR1 SSHAT, CDR2 FNYEAQ (reference sequence). J lost 2 bases, V lost 6 bases, and 7 bases had no gene match. The CDR3 extends over 15 amino acids. The chain's CDR3 is CASRRGQGPQETQYF. DNA of the CDR3: TGTGCCAGCAGACGTGGACAGGGGCCTCAAGAGACCCAGTACTTC.

In its sample, this clonotype was seen many times. The rearrangement uses TRBV5-1 and TRBJ2-7; the D is unclear. Trimming shortened V by 1 base and J by 4 bases, and 6 bases separated the two germline ends. The CDR3 extends over 12 amino acids. CDR1 SGHRS and CDR2 YFSETQ come from the germline V gene. CDR3 in DNA: TGCGCCAGCAGCTTGACGAATTACGAGCAGTACTTC. Its translation is CASSLTNYEQYF.

CDR3 loop: CASSTRVASPGNTIYF. In nucleotides, the CDR3 is TGTGCCAGCAGCACTAGGGTTGCCAGCCCTGGAAACACCATATATTTT. This chain connects TRBV12-3 or TRBV12-4 to TRBJ1-3; D is unresolved. CDR3 length: 16 residues. The V end lost 6 bases, the J end lost 2 bases, and 17 bases lay between the germline ends.

In this sample, this clonotype turned up a few times. V gene TRBV12-3 or TRBV12-4 combines with J gene TRBJ1-5, with D perhaps TRBD1 (5 bases). The V and J ends lost 6 bases and 7 bases respectively, with 13 bases between them. This CDR3 comprises 13 residues. CDR3 loop: CASRQGTPQPQHF. CDR3 DNA sequence: TGTGCCAGCAGACAAGGGACGCCGCAGCCCCAGCATTTT.

V usage is TRBV5-6 and J usage is TRBJ2-1; 8 bases fit TRBD2. In germline, CDR1 is SGHDT, CDR2 YYEEEE. The CDR3 is made up of 12 amino acids. J was trimmed by 10 bases and V by 8 bases; bases with no gene match: 8. The CDR3, as DNA: TGTGCCAGTTCGGTAGCGGGGTGGGAGCAGTTCTTC. It specifies CASSVAGWEQFF.

The chain recombines TRBV19 with TRBJ1-1, with 7 bases aligning to TRBD1. Trimming took 6 bases from V and 0 from J; bases not matched to a gene: 4. CDR1 is LNHDA, CDR2 SQIVND, per germline (reference sequence). The CDR3 length is 14 residues. CDR3 residues: CASRQGGVNTEAFF. The CDR3 nucleotides read TGTGCCAGTAGGCAGGGGGGAGTGAACACTGAAGCTTTCTTT.

The chain combines TRBV15 with TRBJ1-1, with D uncertain. Trimming took 0 bases from V and 5 from J, leaving 7 bases between them. Germline CDR1 LNHNV, CDR2 YYDKDF (reference sequence). This CDR3 contains 13 residues. The CDR3 spells CATSRDSWTEAFF. In DNA form, the CDR3 reads TGTGCCACCAGCAGAGATAGTTGGACTGAAGCTTTCTTT.

The rearrangement links TRBV6-1 to TRBJ1-2, with no clear D. Germline V CDR1 and CDR2: MNHNS, SASEGT. This CDR3 has 15 amino acids. With 1 base removed from V and 5 bases from J, the gap between germline ends came to 14 bases. The CDR3 nucleotides read TGTGCCAGCAGTGAAGGGAACGAGCCTTCTTATGGCTACACCTTC. Translating it yields CASSEGNEPSYGYTF.

At least ten counts were recorded for this clonotype. This chain joins TRBV4-3 and TRBJ2-2; D gene uncertain. V was shortened by 0 bases and J by 5 bases, with 10 bases between the two germline ends. The CDR3 is made up of 15 amino acids. Germline loops: CDR1 LGHNA, CDR2 YSLEER. The chain's CDR3 is CASSQERVGTGELFF. For the CDR3, the DNA is TGCGCCAGCAGCCAAGAAAGGGTTGGGACCGGGGAGCTGTTTTTT.

This clonotype came up a few times. The chain employs TRBV24-1 and TRBJ2-2; no clear D gene. Per germline, CDR1 KGHDR and CDR2 SFDVKD. The germline V and J ends were trimmed by 1 base and 3 bases, with 2 bases remaining between them. The CDR3 consists of 13 residues. The CDR3 sequence: CATSDFYTGELFF. Here the CDR3 DNA reads TGTGCCACCAGTGATTTTTACACCGGGGAGCTGTTTTTT.